A selection of T cell receptor beta chains follows, all from one sample in a study of cytomegalovirus exposure and HLA in healthy donors. The data were produced by immunoSEQ multiplex PCR, yet TCRdb's version contains in-frame clones alone and is incomplete. This sample has about 170,000 clones, with 85% to 90% found just once. The specimen was PBMCs. These receptors were taken from a woman between 18 and 29 years old in good health and CMV-seropositive. Each CDR3 is given without its conserved first and last residue. A D gene is named only where the DNA matches it firmly.

V gene	J gene	D gene	CDR3 protein
TRBV18	TRBJ2-5	TRBD2	ASSPPGLAGGETQY
TRBV10-1	TRBJ2-3	-	ASSEFPVSDTQY
TRBV7-2	TRBJ2-7	TRBD2	ASRSRLASYEQY
TRBV5-6	TRBJ1-1	-	ASSLELENTEAF
TRBV7-9	TRBJ1-1	TRBD1	ASSLLLQGTEAF
TRBV30	TRBJ2-7	TRBD2	ASSSWLAGGTSYEQY
TRBV4-1	TRBJ2-5	-	ASSQDGAGQETQY
TRBV18	TRBJ2-7	-	ASSSEGLYYEQY
TRBV4-2	TRBJ1-4	-	ASNSRRGNEKLF
TRBV9	TRBJ2-3	-	ASSGGLGVLTDTQY
TRBV2	TRBJ2-2	-	ASSVSQGLNTGELF
TRBV6-5	TRBJ1-1	-	ASSIGQPMNTEAF
TRBV18	TRBJ2-2	-	ASSPQSQGLTGELF
TRBV14	TRBJ2-5	-	ASSQDFSDNETQY
TRBV5-1	TRBJ1-2	-	ASSLWTDSDGYT
TRBV30	TRBJ2-3	TRBD2	AWTKREFDTQY
TRBV11-2	TRBJ2-1	-	ASSSSRGEQF
TRBV6-5	TRBJ1-1	-	ASSYSGARINTEAF
TRBV30	TRBJ1-5	-	AWSVSSGNQPQH
TRBV5-1	TRBJ1-4	-	ASSLTRSTNEKLF
TRBV2	TRBJ2-7	-	ASTFTAYEQY
TRBV5-1	TRBJ2-2	TRBD1	ASSLSGQGGTGELF
TRBV6-6	TRBJ1-2	-	ASSDSQIYGYT
TRBV5-1	TRBJ2-2	TRBD2	ASSLGLAGGMAGELF
TRBV4-1	TRBJ2-7	TRBD2	ASSQVALAGASYEQY
TRBV6-4	TRBJ2-7	-	ASSDSNRIRADEQY
TRBV28	TRBJ2-7	TRBD1	ASSAQGQQTHEQY